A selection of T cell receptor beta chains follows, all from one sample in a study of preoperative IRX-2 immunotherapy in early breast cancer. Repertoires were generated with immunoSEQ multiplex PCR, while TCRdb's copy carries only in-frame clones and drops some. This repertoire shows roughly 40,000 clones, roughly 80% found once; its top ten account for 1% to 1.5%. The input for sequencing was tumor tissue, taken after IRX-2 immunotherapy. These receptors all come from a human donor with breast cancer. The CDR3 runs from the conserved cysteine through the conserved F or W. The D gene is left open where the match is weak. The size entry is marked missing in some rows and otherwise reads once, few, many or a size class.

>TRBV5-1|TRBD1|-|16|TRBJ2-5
CASSSGDRGRSETQYF
TGCGCCAGCAGCTCCGGGGACAGGGGGCGCTCGGAGACCCAGTACTTC
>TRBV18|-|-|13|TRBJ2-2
CASSLNRGSELFF
TGTGCCAGCTCGCTTAATCGGGGATCAGAGCTGTTTTTT
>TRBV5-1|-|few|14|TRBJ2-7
CASSRGAGDHEQYF
TGCGCCAGCAGCCGCGGGGCAGGGGACCACGAGCAGTACTTC
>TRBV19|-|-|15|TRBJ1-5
CASSLTGFNNQPQHF
TGTGCCAGTAGTTTAACAGGGTTTAACAATCAGCCCCAGCATTTT
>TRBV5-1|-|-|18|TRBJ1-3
CASSFAGGMSSSGNTIYF
TGCGCCAGCAGCTTCGCCGGGGGAATGTCCAGCTCTGGAAACACCATATATTTT
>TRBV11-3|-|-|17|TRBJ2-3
CASSSRQQATSTDTQYF
TGTGCTAGCAGCTCCCGCCAACAGGCGACTAGCACAGATACGCAGTATTTT
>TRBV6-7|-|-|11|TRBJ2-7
CASSDLYEQYF
TGTGCCAGCAGTGATCTATACGAGCAGTACTTC
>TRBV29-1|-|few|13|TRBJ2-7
CSVASPASYEQYF
TGCAGCGTTGCGAGCCCAGCCTCCTACGAGCAGTACTTC
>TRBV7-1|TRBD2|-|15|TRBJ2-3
CASSTSGRVTDTQYF
TGTGCCAGCAGCACTAGCGGGAGGGTGACAGATACGCAGTATTTT
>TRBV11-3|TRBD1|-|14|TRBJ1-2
CASSLGTGVDGYTF
TGTGCCAGCAGCCTGGGGACAGGGGTAGATGGCTACACCTTC
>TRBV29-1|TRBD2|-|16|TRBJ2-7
CSVEYSTPSGVYEQYF
TGCAGCGTTGAGTATTCCACGCCTAGCGGGGTCTACGAGCAGTACTTC
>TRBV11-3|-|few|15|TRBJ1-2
CASSLDSDRNYGYTF
TGTGCCAGCAGCTTAGACTCCGACAGAAACTATGGCTACACCTTC
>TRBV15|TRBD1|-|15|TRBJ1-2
CATSSGQGNGDGYTF
TGTGCCACCAGCAGCGGACAGGGGAATGGGGATGGCTACACCTTC
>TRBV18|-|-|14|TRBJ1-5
CASSPGLQDQPQHF
TGTGCCAGCTCACCAGGCTTGCAGGATCAGCCCCAGCATTTT
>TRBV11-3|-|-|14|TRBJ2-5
CASSFTVTSETQYF
TGTGCCAGCAGCTTTACTGTTACGTCGGAGACCCAGTACTTC
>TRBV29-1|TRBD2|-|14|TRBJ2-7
CSAVGLAGPSEQYF
TGCAGCGCTGTTGGACTAGCGGGGCCCAGCGAGCAGTACTTC
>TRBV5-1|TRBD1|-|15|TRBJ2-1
CASSLAGTGATEQFF
TGCGCCAGCAGCTTGGCCGGGACAGGGGCCACTGAGCAGTTCTTC
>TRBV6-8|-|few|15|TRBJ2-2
CASSFRDLNTGELFF
TGTGCCAGCAGTTTCCGGGACTTGAACACCGGGGAGCTGTTTTTT
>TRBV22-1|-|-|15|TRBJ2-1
CATSDPGLAMGEQFF
TGTGCCACCAGTGACCCGGGACTAGCGATGGGTGAGCAGTTCTTC
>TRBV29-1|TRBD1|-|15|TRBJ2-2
CSVGRAGGNTGELFF
TGCAGCGTTGGTAGGGCAGGGGGCAACACCGGGGAGCTGTTTTTT
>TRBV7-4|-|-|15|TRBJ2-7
CASSLGVVPSYEQYF
TGTGCCAGCAGCTTAGGGGTTGTTCCGTCCTACGAGCAGTACTTC
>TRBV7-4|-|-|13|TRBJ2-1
CASSSRRDQEQFF
TGTGCCAGCAGCTCTCGCCGCGATCAGGAGCAGTTCTTC
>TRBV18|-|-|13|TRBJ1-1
CASSPSTDTEAFF
TGTGCCAGCTCACCATCAACGGACACTGAAGCTTTCTTT
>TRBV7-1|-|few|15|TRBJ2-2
CASSQQQGNTGELFF
TGTGCCAGCAGCCAACAGCAGGGGAACACCGGGGAGCTGTTTTTT
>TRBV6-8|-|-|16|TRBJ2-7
CASSYSTFQRPYEQYF
TGTGCCAGCAGTTACTCCACCTTCCAGCGGCCCTACGAGCAGTACTTC
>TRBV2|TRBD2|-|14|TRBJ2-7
CASIPLAGSLEQYF
TGTGCCAGCATACCTCTAGCGGGGAGTCTCGAGCAGTACTTC
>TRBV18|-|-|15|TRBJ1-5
CASSRGAGSNQPQHF
TGTGCCAGCTCCCGGGGTGCAGGGAGCAATCAGCCCCAGCATTTT
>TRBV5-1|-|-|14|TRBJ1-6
CASRSGMGNSPLHF
TGCGCCAGCAGGTCAGGGATGGGTAATTCACCCCTCCACTTT